These 27 T cell receptor beta chains were sequenced from one sample in a study of T cells in localized non-small cell lung cancer. The method was immunoSEQ multiplex PCR; TCRdb's version includes in-frame clones alone and lacks a portion of them. The sample has about 26,000 clones; around nine tenths are singletons. Sequencing was performed on peripheral blood, taken before any cancer treatment. These receptors came from a female donor older than 55 with stage II squamous cell lung carcinoma.

This clone has just one count. J is TRBJ1-2 and V is TRBV27, with D unclear. The CDR3 has 12 residues. Trimming pared 8 bases from V and 0 bases from J, leaving 7 bases between. CDR1 and CDR2 (germline): MNHEY, SMNVEV (reference sequence). The DNA for the CDR3 is TGTGCCAGCGCAACAGCTAACTATGGCTACACCTTC. It is translated as CASATANYGYTF.

The chain uses TRBV11-2 and TRBJ1-2; 9 nucleotides line up with TRBD1. V lost 3 bases, J lost 8 bases, and 16 bases stayed unmatched. Germline-derived CDR1 and CDR2 are SGHAT and FQNNGV. The CDR3 covers 17 residues. The CDR3, as DNA: TGTGCCAGCAGCTTCACGGCTGGGACAGGGACCCTCAGAGGCTACACCTTC. Translating gives CASSFTAGTGTLRGYTF.

The rearrangement links TRBV23-1 to TRBJ2-7, with TRBD1 matching 9 bases. TRBV23-1 is marked as an open reading frame, function uncertain. CDR3 length: 15 amino acids. V lost 8 bases and J lost 5; bases outside the gene matches: 13. The CDR3 loop reads CASSTSPGQGNEQYF. The CDR3 DNA sequence: TGCGCCAGCTCTACCTCCCCGGGACAGGGAAACGAGCAGTACTTC.

This rearrangement joins TRBV11-2 to TRBJ2-5; the D gene could be TRBD1 or TRBD2 (7 bases each). V lost 3 bases and J lost 5, with 13 bases in between. This CDR3 is built from 14 residues. Germline-derived CDR1 and CDR2 are SGHAT and FQNNGV. The CDR3 loop reads CASSFIQGGETQYF. In nucleotides, the CDR3 is TGTGCCAGCAGCTTCATCCAGGGGGGGGAGACCCAGTACTTC.

The rearrangement joins TRBV18 to TRBJ2-1; D gene uncertain. The germline V gene has CDR1 KGHSH and CDR2 LQKENI. Trimming removed 1 base at V and 2 bases at J, with 3 bases between. The CDR3 totals 13 residues. The CDR3 protein is CASSPRPYNEQFF. In DNA, the CDR3 is TGTGCCAGCTCACCACGGCCCTACAATGAGCAGTTCTTC.

This rearrangement joins TRBV2 to TRBJ2-1, with no clear D. The germline V and J ends were trimmed by 7 bases and 5 bases, with 3 bases remaining between them. Germline assignment: CDR1 SNHLY and CDR2 FYNNEI. This CDR3 comprises 10 residues. The CDR3 nucleotides are TGTGCCAGCATGAACAATGAGCAGTTCTTC. Amino acids: CASMNNEQFF.

The V gene is TRBV5-1, the J gene TRBJ2-7; 11 bases fit TRBD1. Germline CDR1 is SGHRS and CDR2 is YFSETQ. The length of the CDR3 is 16 residues. With V trimmed by 0 bases and J by 6 bases, 8 bases remained unmatched. The CDR3 protein is CASSLARGQGDVEQYF. The CDR3 DNA is TGCGCCAGCAGCTTGGCTCGGGGACAGGGGGACGTCGAGCAGTACTTC.

The chain has TRBV2 and TRBJ2-2, with D tentatively TRBD1 or TRBD2 (5 bases each). CDR3 length: 12 residues. V was cut by 4 bases and J by 5 bases, with 5 bases left in between. Germline CDR1 and CDR2: SNHLY and FYNNEI. The CDR3 DNA reads TGTGCCAGCAGTGGGGGGACCGGGGAGCTGTTTTTT. Protein product: CASSGGTGELFF.

V is TRBV6-5 and J is TRBJ1-6; D gene ambiguous. This CDR3 spans 15 amino acids. V was pared by 5 bases and J by 10 bases, with 18 bases between. Germline V CDR1 and CDR2: MNHEY, SVGAGI. Written as DNA, the CDR3 is TGTGCCAGCAGTCCCTTGGTAGGGATGGGCTCACCCCTCCACTTT. This encodes CASSPLVGMGSPLHF.

This rearrangement joins TRBV6-5 to TRBJ2-7; no clear D. From germline, CDR1 is MNHEY and CDR2 SVGAGI. Between the trimmed V and J ends, which lost 2 bases and 1 base, there was a span of 6 bases. The CDR3 covers 13 residues. The CDR3 loop is CASSYQESYEQYF. The CDR3 bases are TGTGCCAGCAGTTACCAAGAATCCTACGAGCAGTACTTC.

This clone turned up a few times. The gene calls are TRBV7-9 and TRBJ1-1, with 10 bases identical to TRBD1. There are 14 residues in the CDR3. The germline CDR1 and CDR2 sequences are SEHNR and FQNEAQ (reference sequence). The ends lost 5 bases at V and 6 bases at J; junction bases unmatched: 6. CDR3 sequence (DNA): TGTGCCAGCAGCCCATACGGACAGGGGGCTGAAGCTTTCTTT. This codes for CASSPYGQGAEAFF.

This clone is a singleton in its sample. The rearrangement links TRBV29-1 to TRBJ2-5, with 12 positions matching TRBD1. Germline lookup yields CDR1 SQVTM and CDR2 ANQGSEA. CDR3 length: 15 residues. The V segment lost 3 bases and the J segment 5 bases; nucleotides outside the gene matches: 7. CDR3 DNA sequence: TGCAGCGTTGACCCAGGGACAGGGGGCGTGGAGACCCAGTACTTC. Translating it yields CSVDPGTGGVETQYF.

This chain joins TRBV7-2 and TRBJ2-1; tentative D call: TRBD1 (5 bases). The V and J ends lost 5 bases and 0 bases respectively, with 11 bases between them. The germline gives CDR1 SGHTA, CDR2 FQGNSA. This CDR3 region has 15 residues. This CDR3 reads CASSQDISSYNEQFF. CDR3 coding DNA: TGTGCCAGCAGCCAGGACATTAGCTCCTACAATGAGCAGTTCTTC.

V and J are TRBV5-1 and TRBJ2-2; perhaps D is TRBD1 or TRBD2 (5 bases each). CDR3 size: 14 residues. CDR1 SGHRS and CDR2 YFSETQ come from the germline V gene. The germline V and J ends were trimmed by 0 bases and 7 bases, with 10 bases remaining between them. CDR3 sequence reads: CASSLVGADGELFF. The CDR3 DNA reads TGCGCCAGCAGCTTGGTCGGGGCGGACGGGGAGCTGTTTTTT.

The CDR3 region is CASSSDSGSYEQYF. CDR3 in DNA: TGCGCCAGCAGCTCAGACTCGGGCTCCTACGAGCAGTACTTC. The V call is TRBV5-1, the J call TRBJ2-7; D not certain. V dropped 3 bases and J dropped 0 bases, with 10 bases sitting between them. CDR1 is SGHRS and CDR2 is YFSETQ in the germline V gene. The CDR3 runs to 14 residues.

V is TRBV29-1 and J is TRBJ2-3; D unresolved. CDR1 is SQVTM and CDR2 is ANQGSEA in the germline V gene. The CDR3 runs to 14 residues. V lost 5 bases and J lost 0, with 12 bases in between. DNA for the CDR3: TGCAGCGTTACCGGTTGGGGTAGCACAGATACGCAGTATTTT. Translation: CSVTGWGSTDTQYF.

The V call is TRBV7-6, the J call TRBJ2-5; 8 nucleotides line up with TRBD2. The CDR3 loop spans 17 amino acids. Looked up from germline, CDR1 is SGHVS and CDR2 is FNYEAQ. Trimming took 5 bases from V and 5 from J; bases not matched to a gene: 16. The CDR3 reads CASSPLAPGGGKETQYF. The CDR3 nucleotides read TGTGCCAGCAGCCCTCTAGCCCCCGGGGGGGGTAAGGAGACCCAGTACTTC.

The chain uses TRBV9 and TRBJ2-7; 15 nucleotides line up with TRBD2. Per the germline V gene, CDR1 is SGDLS and CDR2 is YYNGEE. CDR3 size: 19 residues. V was clipped by 0 bases and J by 3 bases; unmatched bases: 10. CDR3 in DNA: TGTGCCAGCAGCGTAGGGACTAGCGGGGGGGCGGATTTATACTACGAGCAGTACTTC. Translating it yields CASSVGTSGGADLYYEQYF.

This clone was counted a few times. This rearrangement joins TRBV30 to TRBJ2-7, with 8 bases aligning to TRBD2. Germline V gene sequence: CDR1 GTSNPN, CDR2 SVGIG (reference sequence). The CDR3 is 15 amino acids. J was trimmed by 7 bases and V by 4 bases; bases with no gene match: 15. Here the CDR3 reads CAWTLVGRGGREQYF. The CDR3 coding sequence is TGTGCCTGGACCCTTGTAGGTCGGGGGGGCAGGGAGCAGTACTTC.

The V call is TRBV19, the J call TRBJ2-1; 8 bases map to TRBD1. The CDR3 is made up of 14 amino acids. Trimming cost V 4 bases and J 8 bases; bases outside gene matches: 7. CDR1 is LNHDA, CDR2 SQIVND, per germline (reference sequence). The CDR3 nucleotides are TGTGCCAGTAGTACACAGGGGGTAGGGGATGAGCAGTTCTTC. It translates to CASSTQGVGDEQFF.

The chain joins TRBV30 to TRBJ1-5; D remains unclear. This CDR3 is built from 19 residues. Germline lookup yields CDR1 GTSNPN and CDR2 SVGIG (reference sequence). Between the trimmed V and J ends, which lost 4 bases and 2 bases, there was a span of 27 bases. Here the CDR3 DNA reads TGTGCCTGGACTCACCCGGGGTGGAAGGGAGGCGAGGGCAATCAGCCCCAGCATTTT. Amino acids: CAWTHPGWKGGEGNQPQHF.

The chain carries TRBV27 and TRBJ2-1, with 11 nucleotides matching TRBD1. Germline V gene sequence: CDR1 MNHEY, CDR2 SMNVEV (reference sequence). Trimming took 3 bases from V and 3 from J; bases not matched to a gene: 4. This CDR3 spans 16 amino acids. This chain's CDR3 is CASSFSGTGGYNEQFF. CDR3 bases: TGTGCCAGCAGTTTTTCCGGGACAGGGGGCTACAATGAGCAGTTCTTC.

CDR3 coding DNA: TGCGCCAGCAGCCCCGTTCAGGGTCTTTCCTACGAGCAGTACTTC. It translates to CASSPVQGLSYEQYF. V usage is TRBV5-1 and J usage is TRBJ2-7; TRBD1 is a possible D gene (5 bases). The germline V gene encodes CDR1 SGHRS and CDR2 YFSETQ. The CDR3 runs to 15 residues. With 4 bases removed from V and 1 base from J, the gap between germline ends came to 15 bases.

J is TRBJ2-3 and V is TRBV9; 9 nucleotides line up with TRBD2. The CDR3 contains 15 residues. Per the germline V gene, CDR1 is SGDLS and CDR2 is YYNGEE. Trimming cost V 0 bases and J 3 bases; bases outside gene matches: 2. CDR3 nucleotide sequence: TGTGCCAGCAGCGTAGATAGCGGGGGAACAGATACGCAGTATTTT. Translation gives CASSVDSGGTDTQYF.

This sequence joins TRBV2 and TRBJ1-5; 7 bases are a match to TRBD1. With V trimmed by 6 bases and J by 4 bases, 9 bases remained unmatched. Germline values: CDR1 SNHLY, CDR2 FYNNEI. The CDR3 covers 15 residues. CDR3 DNA: TGTGCCAGCAGCGTGGGACAGTTGTTTAATCAGCCCCAGCATTTT. Translation gives CASSVGQLFNQPQHF.

The genes are TRBV2 and TRBJ1-6; weak D call: TRBD1 (5 bases). This CDR3 is 16 amino acids long. The germline gives CDR1 SNHLY, CDR2 FYNNEI. Deletions cut 7 bases from V and 0 bases from J, with 13 bases between. In DNA, the CDR3 is TGTGCCAGCACCGGACGGGGGAGCTCCTATAATTCACCCCTCCACTTT. It yields the protein CASTGRGSSYNSPLHF.

This clone was found once. The chain employs TRBV5-4 and TRBJ2-5; the D gene is possibly TRBD2 (6 bases). CDR3 length: 15 residues. V lost 5 bases and J lost 5, with 19 bases in between. The germline V gene has CDR1 SGHNT and CDR2 YYREEE (reference sequence). CDR3 loop: CASSSREELKETQYF. The CDR3 DNA sequence: TGTGCCAGCAGTTCGAGGGAGGAGTTGAAGGAGACCCAGTACTTC.